One and the same sample provided the 3 T cell receptor beta chains below, sequenced in a study of identical twins. One entry per CDR3 protein results from TCRdb running MiXCR on the 5' RACE reads. The sample lists hundreds of thousands of distinct CDR3 sequences, around 8.1% seen once, with just under 2% in the top ten. The same sample was also used in a study of yellow fever vaccine responses in identical twins.

Sequencing was performed on memory (CD45RO+) T cells sorted from blood. The receptors stem from a woman between 18 and 29 years old in good health.

This clonotype has more than one count but fewer than ten. V is TRBV2 and J is TRBJ2-5; D uncertain. Between the trimmed V and J ends, which lost 3 bases and 4 bases, there was a span of 12 bases. In germline, CDR1 is SNHLY, CDR2 FYNNEI. The CDR3 runs 14 residues. CDR3 sequence: CASSDHEWGETQYF. CDR3 sequence (DNA): TGTGCCAGCAGTGATCACGAGTGGGGAGAGACCCAGTACTTC.

The chain combines TRBV6-2 or TRBV6-3 with TRBJ2-1, with 9 bases fitting TRBD2. Per the germline V gene, CDR1 is MNHEY and CDR2 is SVGEGT. The V gene end was trimmed by 4 bases and the J gene end by 6 bases; junction bases not matched to a gene: 7. This CDR3 has 15 residues. The CDR3 sequence: CASSFIAGVRNEQFF. DNA of the CDR3: TGTGCCAGCAGTTTTATAGCGGGAGTTCGCAATGAGCAGTTCTTC.

This clonotype was seen a handful of times. The chain has TRBV7-9 and TRBJ1-4; D uncertain. V was pared by 5 bases and J by 5 bases, with 15 bases between. This CDR3 comprises 15 residues. From germline, CDR1 is SEHNR and CDR2 FQNEAQ (reference sequence). CDR3 coding DNA: TGTGCCAGCAGCCCCACGGCGGGGTCGAATGAAAAACTGTTTTTT. Translated: CASSPTAGSNEKLFF.